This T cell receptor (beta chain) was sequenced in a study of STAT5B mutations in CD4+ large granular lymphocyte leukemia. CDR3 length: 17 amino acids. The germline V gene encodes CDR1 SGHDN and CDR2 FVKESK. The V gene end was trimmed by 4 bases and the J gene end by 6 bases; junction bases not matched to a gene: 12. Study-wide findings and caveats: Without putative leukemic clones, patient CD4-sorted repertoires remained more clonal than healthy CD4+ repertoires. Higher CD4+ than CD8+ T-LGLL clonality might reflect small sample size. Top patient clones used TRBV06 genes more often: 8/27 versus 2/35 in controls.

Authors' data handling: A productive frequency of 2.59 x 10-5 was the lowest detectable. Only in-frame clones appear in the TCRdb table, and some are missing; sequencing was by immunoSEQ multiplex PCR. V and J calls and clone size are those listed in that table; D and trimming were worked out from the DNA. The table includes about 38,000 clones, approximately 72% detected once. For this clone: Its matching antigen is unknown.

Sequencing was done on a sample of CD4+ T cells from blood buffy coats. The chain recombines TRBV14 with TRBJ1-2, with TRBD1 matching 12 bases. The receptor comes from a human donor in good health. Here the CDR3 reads CASSPPGQGAHFNGYTF. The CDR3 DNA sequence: TGTGCCAGCAGCCCCCCGGGACAGGGGGCGCATTTCAATGGCTACACCTTC.